The TCR beta chain under discussion was sequenced for a study of cytomegalovirus exposure and HLA in healthy donors. Germline CDR1 SGHRS, CDR2 YFSETQ. V was pared by 0 bases and J by 5 bases, with 7 bases of the junction left unmatched. This CDR3 spans 17 amino acids. General observations from the study: The tendency of first-cohort TCR clusters to co-occur in the roughly 130 validation repertoires emerged from a later analysis. Using the classifier, cytomegalovirus status was reportedly diagnosed with high specificity and sensitivity. It was confirmed in vitro that a few of the CMV-associated chains were specific for CMV antigens.

These donors were members of the 120-subject validation cohort, a group separate from the approximately 700-subject first cohort. The repertoire was sequenced with immunoSEQ multiplex PCR; TCRdb's copy has only in-frame clones and lacks some. This table holds some 230,000 clones, 85% to 95% found once. In the case of this clone: Its antigen is as yet unknown.

This sequence originates from a woman aged 18 to 35 in good health and CMV-seronegative. V gene TRBV5-1 combines with J gene TRBJ2-2, with 10 positions matching TRBD1. The sequencing input was PBMCs. The CDR3 DNA follows: TGCGCCAGCAGCTTGGAGTCCGGGACAGGGGATACCGGGGAGCTGTTTTTT. Protein sequence: CASSLESGTGDTGELFF.